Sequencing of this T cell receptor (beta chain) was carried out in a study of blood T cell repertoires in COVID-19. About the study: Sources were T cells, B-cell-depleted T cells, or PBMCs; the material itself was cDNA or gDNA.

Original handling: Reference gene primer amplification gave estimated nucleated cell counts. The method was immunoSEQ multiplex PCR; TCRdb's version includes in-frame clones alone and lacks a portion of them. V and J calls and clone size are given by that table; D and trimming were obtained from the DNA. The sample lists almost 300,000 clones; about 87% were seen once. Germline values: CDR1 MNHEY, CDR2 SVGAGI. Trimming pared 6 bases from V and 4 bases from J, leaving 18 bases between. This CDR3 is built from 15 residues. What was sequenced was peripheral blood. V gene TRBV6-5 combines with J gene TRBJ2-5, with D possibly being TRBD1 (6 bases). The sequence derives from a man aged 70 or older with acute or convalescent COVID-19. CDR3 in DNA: TGTGCCAGCAGAAGAAACCGGGACATCCCAGAGACCCAGTACTTC. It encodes CASRRNRDIPETQYF.